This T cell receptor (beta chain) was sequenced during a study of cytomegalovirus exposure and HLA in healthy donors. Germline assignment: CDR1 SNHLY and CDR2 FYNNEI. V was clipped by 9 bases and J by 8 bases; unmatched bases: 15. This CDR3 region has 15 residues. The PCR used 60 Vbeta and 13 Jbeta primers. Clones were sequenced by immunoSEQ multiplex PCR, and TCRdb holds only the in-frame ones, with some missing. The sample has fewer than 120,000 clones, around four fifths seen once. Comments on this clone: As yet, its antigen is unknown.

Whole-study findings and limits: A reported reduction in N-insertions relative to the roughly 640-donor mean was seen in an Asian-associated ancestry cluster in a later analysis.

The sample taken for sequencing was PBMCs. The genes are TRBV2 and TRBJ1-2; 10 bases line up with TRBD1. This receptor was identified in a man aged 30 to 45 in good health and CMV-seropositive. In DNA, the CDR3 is TGTGCCAGGAGGACTGACAGGGGGCAAATGAGGGGCTACACCTTC. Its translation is CARRTDRGQMRGYTF. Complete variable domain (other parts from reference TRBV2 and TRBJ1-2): EPEVTQTPSHQVTQMGQEVILRCVPISNHLYFYWYRQILGQKVEFLVSFYNNEISEKSEIFDDQFSVERPDGSNFTLKIRSTKLEDSAMYFCARRTDRGQMRGYTFGSGTRLTVV.